Below, 17 T cell receptor beta chains from the same sample are listed, as sequenced in a study of T cells in narcolepsy. Measured with immunoSEQ multiplex PCR; TCRdb has only the in-frame clones, and not every one. The sample contains around 35,000 clones, 90% of which appear only once. Specimen: CD45RA- memory CD4+ T cells from PBMCs. The receptor source for this set is a human donor with narcolepsy.

The gene calls are TRBV9 and TRBJ2-1; D is unresolved. V shed 0 bases and J shed 5 bases, with 12 bases lying between them. Germline CDR1 reads SGDLS; CDR2 reads YYNGEE. This CDR3 is 15 amino acids long. CDR3 in DNA: TGTGCCAGCAGCGTAGAGGACGGACCCCACAATGAGCAGTTCTTC. It specifies CASSVEDGPHNEQFF.

The J gene is TRBJ2-7, the V gene TRBV10-2; the match to TRBD2 covers 11 bases. The CDR3 is 17 residues long. The germline V gene encodes CDR1 WSHSY and CDR2 SAAADI. With V trimmed by 8 bases and J by 6 bases, 18 bases remained unmatched. Here the CDR3 DNA reads TGCGCCAGCTCCCGCGTCGGGACTAGCGGCCCAATGAGCGAGCAGTACTTC. Encoded protein: CASSRVGTSGPMSEQYF.

A note on this clone: A read error may account for a junction end that differs from germline. The chain links TRBV30 to TRBJ2-7; 8 nucleotides agree with TRBD2. Germline loops: CDR1 GTSNPN, CDR2 SVGIG (reference sequence). There are 15 residues in the CDR3. CDR3: CAWSAAGTSVGRRHF. Written as DNA, the CDR3 is TGTGCCTGGAGTGCCGCCGGGACTAGTGTCGGCCGACGTCACTTC. Supplemented by reference TRBV30 and TRBJ2-7, the full variable domain reads SQTIHQWPATLVQPVGSPLSLECTVEGTSNPNLYWYRQAAGRGLQLLFYSVGIGQISSEVPQNLSASRPQDRQFILSSKKLLLSDSGFYLCAWSAAGTSVGRRHFGPGTRLTVT.

V is TRBV9 and J is TRBJ2-1, with TRBD2 matching 9 bases. The CDR3 spans 15 residues. In germline, CDR1 is SGDLS, CDR2 YYNGEE. After removal of 1 base from V and 5 bases from J, the junction contained 4 bases not matched to a gene. Written as DNA, the CDR3 is TGTGCCAGCAGCGTACTTGCGGGGGGGAACAATGAGCAGTTCTTC. As protein: CASSVLAGGNNEQFF.

The chain's CDR3 is CASSSRLVKKETQYF. In DNA, the CDR3 is TGTGCCAGCAGCTCGCGTCTGGTTAAAAAAGAGACCCAGTACTTC. The chain carries TRBV5-6 and TRBJ2-5; D gene ambiguous. The CDR3 has 15 amino acids. Germline values: CDR1 SGHDT, CDR2 YYEEEE. V lost 3 bases to trimming and J lost 3 bases, with 15 bases between them.

V and J are TRBV6-1 and TRBJ1-3; D may be TRBD1 (6 bases). Deletions cut 5 bases from V and 3 bases from J, with 14 bases between. Looked up from germline, CDR1 is MNHNS and CDR2 is SASEGT. This CDR3 has 15 residues. In DNA, the CDR3 is TGTGCCAGCAGTCTAAGGGGGGCCTTTGGAAACACCATATATTTT. Translating gives CASSLRGAFGNTIYF.

The rearrangement links TRBV30 to TRBJ1-2; D not resolved. Looked up from germline, CDR1 is GTSNPN and CDR2 is SVGIG (reference sequence). V was pared by 5 bases and J by 4 bases, with 14 bases between. The CDR3 is 13 amino acids. In nucleotides, the CDR3 is TGTGCCTGGTCTTACCCGTCCTTCTATGGCTACACCTTC. Translation: CAWSYPSFYGYTF.

The chain links TRBV9 to TRBJ2-1; unclear D gene. V was clipped by 0 bases and J by 2 bases, with 3 bases between them. The CDR3 consists of 13 residues. CDR1 and CDR2 from the germline V gene are SGDLS and YYNGEE. The CDR3 DNA sequence: TGTGCCAGCAGCGTAGAGACCTACAATGAGCAGTTCTTC. It specifies CASSVETYNEQFF.

The chain uses TRBV7-9 and TRBJ2-7; D perhaps matches TRBD2 (5 bases). The CDR3 runs to 14 residues. V was shortened by 1 base and J by 2 bases, with 9 bases between the two germline ends. CDR1 is SEHNR and CDR2 is FQNEAQ in the germline V gene (reference sequence). As DNA, the CDR3 is TGTGCCAGCAGCTTAGATGGAGGTGCCTACGAGCAGTACTTC. This codes for CASSLDGGAYEQYF.

V gene TRBV1 combines with J gene TRBJ2-1; the D segment call TRBD2 is taken from the table without a DNA check. TRBV1 is a pseudogene segment. This CDR3 comprises 16 residues. The CDR3 sequence is CTSSHRLTIAYNEQFF. The CDR3 DNA follows: TGCACCAGCAGCCACCGTTTGACTATTGCTTACAATGAGCAGTTCTTC.

The genes are TRBV5-1 and TRBJ2-7, with D perhaps TRBD2 (5 bases). The CDR3 loop spans 14 amino acids. Trimming removed 6 bases from V and 0 bases from J, with 13 bases in between. Per germline, CDR1 SGHRS and CDR2 YFSETQ. The CDR3 coding sequence is TGCGCCAGCAAGGTGGCGGGTGGCTCCTACGAGCAGTACTTC. Its translation is CASKVAGGSYEQYF. Supplemented by reference TRBV5-1 and TRBJ2-7, the full variable domain reads KAGVTQTPRYLIKTRGQQVTLSCSPISGHRSVSWYQQTPGQGLQFLFEYFSETQRNKGNFPGRFSGRQFSNSRSEMNVSTLELGDSALYLCASKVAGGSYEQYFGPGTRLTVT.

The CDR3 region has the DNA TGTGCCAGCAGTTTATTGGCGCGGGGCAATCAGCCCCAGCATTTT. Its protein product is CASSLLARGNQPQHF. This sequence joins TRBV27 and TRBJ1-5; no clear D gene. The CDR3 loop spans 15 amino acids. In germline, CDR1 is MNHEY, CDR2 SMNVEV (reference sequence). Trimming took 1 base from V and 2 from J, leaving 9 bases between them.

The chain employs TRBV5-1 and TRBJ2-5; D remains unclear. Trimming took 0 bases from V and 6 from J, leaving 6 bases between them. Germline-derived CDR1 and CDR2 are SGHRS and YFSETQ. This CDR3 is built from 12 residues. CDR3 in DNA: TGCGCCAGCAGCTTGGCCGATAAGACCCAGTACTTC. This translates into CASSLADKTQYF.

The V and J genes are TRBV4-3 and TRBJ1-1, with TRBD1 as a possible D gene (6 bases). Germline V gene lookup returns CDR1 LGHNA and CDR2 YSLEER. The CDR3 runs 12 residues. V lost 6 bases and J lost 8, with 13 bases in between. DNA of the CDR3: TGCGCCAGCAGATCAGCGGGGACAGAAGCTTTCTTT. Translating it yields CASRSAGTEAFF.

The chain recombines TRBV6-6 with TRBJ1-1; D gene ambiguous. Trimming stripped 5 bases from V and 5 bases from J, with 12 bases between. The CDR3 runs to 13 residues. The germline CDR1 and CDR2 sequences are MNHNY and SVGAGI (reference sequence). The CDR3 region is CASSHPGTTEAFF. The CDR3 DNA reads as TGTGCCAGCAGTCACCCCGGAACGACTGAAGCTTTCTTT.

The chain joins TRBV29-1 to TRBJ1-1; possibly TRBD1 for D (6 bases). Trimming removed 8 bases at V and 0 bases at J, with 13 bases between. The CDR3 length is 13 residues. Germline V gives CDR1 SQVTM, CDR2 ANQGSEA. In nucleotides, the CDR3 is TGCAGCACAACGGGACAACTGAACACTGAAGCTTTCTTT. Its protein is CSTTGQLNTEAFF.

The chain carries TRBV5-8 and TRBJ2-1; D is ambiguous. This CDR3 region has 15 residues. Germline V lookup: CDR1 SGHTS, CDR2 YDEGEE. The V end lost 3 bases, the J end lost 0 bases, and 10 bases lay between the germline ends. CDR3 nucleotides: TGTGCCAGCAGCTCCACAGCGAGCTCCTACAATGAGCAGTTCTTC. This translates into CASSSTASSYNEQFF.